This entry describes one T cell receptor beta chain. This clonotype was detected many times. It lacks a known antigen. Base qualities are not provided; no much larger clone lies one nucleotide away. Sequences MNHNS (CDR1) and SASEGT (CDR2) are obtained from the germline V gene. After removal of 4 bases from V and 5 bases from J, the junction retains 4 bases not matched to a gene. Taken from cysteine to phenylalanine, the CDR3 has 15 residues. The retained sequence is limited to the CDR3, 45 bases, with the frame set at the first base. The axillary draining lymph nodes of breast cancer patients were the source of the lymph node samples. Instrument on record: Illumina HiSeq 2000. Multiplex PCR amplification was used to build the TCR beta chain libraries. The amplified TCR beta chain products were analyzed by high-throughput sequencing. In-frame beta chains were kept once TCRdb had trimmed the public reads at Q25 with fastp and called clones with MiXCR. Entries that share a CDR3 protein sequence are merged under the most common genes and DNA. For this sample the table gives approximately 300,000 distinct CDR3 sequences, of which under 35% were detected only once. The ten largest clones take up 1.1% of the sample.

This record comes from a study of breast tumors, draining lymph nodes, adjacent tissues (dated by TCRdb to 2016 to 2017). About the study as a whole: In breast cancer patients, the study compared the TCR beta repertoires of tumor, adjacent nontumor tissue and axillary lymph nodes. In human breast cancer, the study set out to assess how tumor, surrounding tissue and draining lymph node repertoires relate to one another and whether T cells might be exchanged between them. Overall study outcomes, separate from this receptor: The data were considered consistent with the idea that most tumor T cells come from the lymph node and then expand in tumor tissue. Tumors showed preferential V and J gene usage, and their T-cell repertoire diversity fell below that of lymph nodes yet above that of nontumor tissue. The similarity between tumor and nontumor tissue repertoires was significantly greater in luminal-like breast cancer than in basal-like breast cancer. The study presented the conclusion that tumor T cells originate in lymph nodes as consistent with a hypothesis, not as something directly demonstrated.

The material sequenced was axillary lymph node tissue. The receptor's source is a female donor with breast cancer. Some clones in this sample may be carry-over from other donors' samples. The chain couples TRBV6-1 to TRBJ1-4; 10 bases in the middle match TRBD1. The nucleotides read TGTGCCAGCAGTGTAGGGACAGGGGTAAATGAAAAACTGTTTTTT. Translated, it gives CASSVGTGVNEKLFF.